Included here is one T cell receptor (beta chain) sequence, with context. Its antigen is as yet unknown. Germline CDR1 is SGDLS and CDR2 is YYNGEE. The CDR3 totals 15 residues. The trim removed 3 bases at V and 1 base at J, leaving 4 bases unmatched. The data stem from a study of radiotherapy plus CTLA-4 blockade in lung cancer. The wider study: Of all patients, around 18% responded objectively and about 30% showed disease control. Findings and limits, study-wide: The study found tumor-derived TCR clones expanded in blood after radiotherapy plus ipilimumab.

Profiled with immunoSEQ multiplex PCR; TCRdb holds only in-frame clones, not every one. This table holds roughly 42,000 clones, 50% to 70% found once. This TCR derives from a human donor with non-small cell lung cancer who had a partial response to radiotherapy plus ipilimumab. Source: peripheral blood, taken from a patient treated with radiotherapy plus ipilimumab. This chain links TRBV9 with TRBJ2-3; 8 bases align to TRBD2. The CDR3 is CASSAGGGGTDTQYF. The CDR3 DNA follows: TGTGCCAGCAGCGCGGGGGGGGGTGGCACAGATACGCAGTATTTT.